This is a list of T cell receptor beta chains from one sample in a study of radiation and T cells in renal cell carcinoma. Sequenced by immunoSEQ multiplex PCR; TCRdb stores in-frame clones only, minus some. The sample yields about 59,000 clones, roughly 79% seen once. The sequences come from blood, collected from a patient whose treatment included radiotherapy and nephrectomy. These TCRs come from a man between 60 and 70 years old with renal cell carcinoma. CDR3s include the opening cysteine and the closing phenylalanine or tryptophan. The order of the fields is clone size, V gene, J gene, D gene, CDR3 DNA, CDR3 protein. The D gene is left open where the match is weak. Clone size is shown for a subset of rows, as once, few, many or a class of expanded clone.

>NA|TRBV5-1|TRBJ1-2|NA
TGCGCCAGCAGCTTGGCCATGGGCCAGGGGTATGGCTACACCTTC
CASSLAMGQGYGYTF
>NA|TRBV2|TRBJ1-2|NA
TGTGCCAGCAGTGGATCCGGGGACTATGGCTACACCTTC
CASSGSGDYGYTF
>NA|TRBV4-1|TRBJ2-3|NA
TGCGCCAGCAGCCAAGAGGGGCCCGGGACTAGCACAGATACGCAGTATTTT
CASSQEGPGTSTDTQYF
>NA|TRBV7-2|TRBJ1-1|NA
TGTGCCAGCAGTCTGGGTGTTGAGGCTTTCTTT
CASSLGVEAFF
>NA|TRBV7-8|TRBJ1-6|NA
TGTGCCAGCAGCTCAACCCGGGGGGCTGCAACCTATAATTCACCCCTCCACTTT
CASSSTRGAATYNSPLHF
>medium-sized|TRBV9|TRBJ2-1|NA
TGTGCCAGCAGCCCTCGGTGGGAGAACAATGAGCAGTTCTTC
CASSPRWENNEQFF
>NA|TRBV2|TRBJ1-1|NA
TGTGCCAGCAGGGGGGAAGGGAGTACTGAAGCTTTCTTT
CASRGEGSTEAFF
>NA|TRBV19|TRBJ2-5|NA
TGTGCCAGTAGTACCGGGACTTCGGAGACCCAGTACTTC
CASSTGTSETQYF
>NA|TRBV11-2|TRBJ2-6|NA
TGTGCCAGCAGCCCGAATGGGGCCTCTGGGGCCAACGTCCTGACTTTC
CASSPNGASGANVLTF
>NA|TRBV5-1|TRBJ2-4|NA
TGCGCCAGCAGCTTGGCAGGGATGGGAAACATTCAGTACTTC
CASSLAGMGNIQYF
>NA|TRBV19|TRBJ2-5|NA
TGTGCCAGTAGTACCTCTCAACAAGAGACCCAGTACTTC
CASSTSQQETQYF